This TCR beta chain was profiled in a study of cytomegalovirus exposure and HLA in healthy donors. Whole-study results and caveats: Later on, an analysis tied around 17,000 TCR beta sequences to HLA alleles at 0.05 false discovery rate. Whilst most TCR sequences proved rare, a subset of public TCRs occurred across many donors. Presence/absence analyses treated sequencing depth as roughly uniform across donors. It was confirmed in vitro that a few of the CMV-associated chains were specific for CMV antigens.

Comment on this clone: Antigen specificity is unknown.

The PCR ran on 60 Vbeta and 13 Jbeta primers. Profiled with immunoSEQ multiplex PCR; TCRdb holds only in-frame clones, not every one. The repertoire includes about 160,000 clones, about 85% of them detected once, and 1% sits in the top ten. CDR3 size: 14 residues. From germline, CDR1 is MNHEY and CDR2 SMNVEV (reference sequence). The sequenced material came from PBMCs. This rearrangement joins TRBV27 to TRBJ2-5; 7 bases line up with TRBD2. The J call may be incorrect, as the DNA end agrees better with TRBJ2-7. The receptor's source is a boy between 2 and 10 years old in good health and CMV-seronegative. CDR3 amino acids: CASAQSREAYEQYF. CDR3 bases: TGTGCCAGCGCCCAAAGCCGGGAGGCCTACGAGCAGTACTTC.